This TCR beta chain was sequenced for a study of T cells in Graves' hyperthyroidism and ophthalmopathy. Regarding the study as a whole: Ophthalmopathy onset followed model prediction by a median about 6.9 months. The majority of expanded thyroid clonotypes above 0.001 also appeared in blood.

From RNA transcripts, TCR beta CDR3 regions were amplified. Researchers ran a first-round RT-PCR on the TCR CDR3 using the HTBI primer set. MiXCR, run by TCRdb on the multiplex PCR reads, gives a single entry per CDR3 protein. This table holds roughly 640,000 distinct CDR3 sequences, more than 15% found once. V lost 5 bases and J 7 bases, leaving 12 bases between the germline ends. CDR3 size: 12 residues. Germline CDR1 and CDR2: DFQATT and SNEGSKA (reference sequence). The table lists this clonotype with many counts. Its specificity is not known. On the basis of clinical symptoms, serum thyroxine and TRAb, thyroid ultrasound and orbital computed tomography, diagnoses were made. Extraction of PBMCs used 7.5 to 10 ml of fresh peripheral blood.

The TCR comes from a woman aged 40 to 49 with Graves' ophthalmopathy. The J gene is TRBJ2-1, the V gene TRBV20-1; no reliable D call. What was sequenced was blood. This chain's CDR3 is CSALLDNNEQFF. CDR3 nucleotides: TGCAGTGCTTTGCTAGACAATAATGAGCAGTTCTTC.